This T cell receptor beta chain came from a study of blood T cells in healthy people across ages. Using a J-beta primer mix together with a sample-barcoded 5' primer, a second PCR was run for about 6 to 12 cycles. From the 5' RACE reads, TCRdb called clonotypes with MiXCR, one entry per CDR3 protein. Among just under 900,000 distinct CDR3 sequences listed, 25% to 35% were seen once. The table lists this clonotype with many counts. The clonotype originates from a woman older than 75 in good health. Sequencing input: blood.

CDR3: CASSLAVSDSTDTQYF. The CDR3 DNA reads TGTGCCAGCAGCTTAGCCGTTAGCGATAGCACAGATACGCAGTATTTT. The chain recombines TRBV7-9 with TRBJ2-3; D is possibly TRBD2 (5 bases). This CDR3 has 16 amino acids. V was cut by 0 bases and J by 0 bases, with 10 bases left in between. Germline loops: CDR1 SEHNR, CDR2 FQNEAQ (reference sequence).